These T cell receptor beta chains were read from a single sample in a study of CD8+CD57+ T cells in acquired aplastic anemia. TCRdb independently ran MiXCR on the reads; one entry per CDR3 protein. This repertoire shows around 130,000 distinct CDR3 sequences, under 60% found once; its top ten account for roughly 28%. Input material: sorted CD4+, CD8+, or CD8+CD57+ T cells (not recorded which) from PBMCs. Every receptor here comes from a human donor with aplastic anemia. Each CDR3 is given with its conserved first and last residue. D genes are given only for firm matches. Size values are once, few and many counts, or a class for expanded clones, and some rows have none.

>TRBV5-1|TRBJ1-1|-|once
CASSLAAQGNTEAFF
TGCGCCAGCAGCTTGGCAGCGCAGGGAAACACTGAAGCTTTCTTT
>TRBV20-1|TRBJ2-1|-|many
CSARGLVSYNEQFF
TGCAGTGCTAGAGGACTAGTATCCTACAATGAGCAGTTCTTC
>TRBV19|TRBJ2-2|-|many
CASSIESGNTGELFF
TGTGCCAGTAGTATAGAGTCAGGGAACACCGGGGAGCTGTTTTTT
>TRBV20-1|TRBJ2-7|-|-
CSASQGGEQYF
TGCAGTGCTAGCCAGGGCGGCGAGCAGTACTTC
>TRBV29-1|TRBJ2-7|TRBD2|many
CSVLAGVPVGPYEQYF
TGCAGCGTTCTAGCGGGAGTCCCCGTAGGCCCCTACGAGCAGTACTTC
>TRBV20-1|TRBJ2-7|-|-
CSARGTGIYEQYF
TGCAGTGCTAGAGGGACTGGGATTTACGAGCAGTACTTC
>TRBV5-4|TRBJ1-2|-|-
CASSWDRGLAHYGYTF
TGTGCCAGCAGCTGGGATCGGGGTTTGGCTCACTATGGCTACACCTTC
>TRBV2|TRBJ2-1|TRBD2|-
CASSTGTSGNNEQFF
TGTGCCAGCAGTACCGGGACTAGCGGGAACAATGAGCAGTTCTTC
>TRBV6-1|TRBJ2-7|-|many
CASRDGSSYEQYF
TGTGCCAGCAGGGACGGGAGCTCCTACGAGCAGTACTTC
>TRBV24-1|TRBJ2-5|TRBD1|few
CATSDVTGVETQYF
TGTGCCACCAGTGATGTCACAGGGGTAGAGACCCAGTACTTC
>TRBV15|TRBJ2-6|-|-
CATSRDHGAGANVLTF
TGTGCCACCAGCAGAGATCACGGGGCGGGGGCCAACGTCCTGACTTTC
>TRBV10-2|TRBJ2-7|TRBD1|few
CASSEEGTGASYEQYF
TGCGCCAGCAGTGAGGAAGGGACAGGGGCATCCTACGAGCAGTACTTC
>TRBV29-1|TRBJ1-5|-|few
CSQHPISNQPQHF
TGCAGCCAACACCCGATTAGCAATCAGCCCCAGCATTTT
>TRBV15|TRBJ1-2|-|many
CATSRGAGDYGYTF
TGTGCCACCAGCAGAGGAGCAGGCGACTATGGCTACACCTTC
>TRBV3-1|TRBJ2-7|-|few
CASSQDLGWGDYEQYF
TGTGCCAGCAGCCAAGATCTAGGGTGGGGGGACTACGAGCAGTACTTC
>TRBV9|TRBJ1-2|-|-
CASSATGIYGYTF
TGTGCCAGCAGCGCTACAGGGATCTATGGCTACACCTTC
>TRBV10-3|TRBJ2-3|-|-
CAISEPTVVNTQYF
TGTGCCATCAGTGAGCCGACAGTTGTTAATACGCAGTATTTT
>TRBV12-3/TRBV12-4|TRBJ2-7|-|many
CASSRRSAYEQYF
TGTGCCAGCAGTAGAAGATCGGCCTACGAGCAGTACTTC
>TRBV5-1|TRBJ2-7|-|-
CASSLEQGRSYEQYF
TGCGCCAGCAGCTTGGAACAGGGAAGATCCTACGAGCAGTACTTC
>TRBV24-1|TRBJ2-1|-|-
CATSSPIDNEQFF
TGTGCCACCAGTTCCCCCATCGACAATGAGCAGTTCTTC
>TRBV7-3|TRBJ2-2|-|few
CASSLTLGNGELFF
TGTGCCAGCAGCTTAACTCTAGGAAACGGGGAGCTGTTTTTT
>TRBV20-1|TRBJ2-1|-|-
CSAETPRSRIRYNEQFF
TGCAGTGCGGAAACCCCTAGATCCCGAATACGGTACAATGAGCAGTTCTTC
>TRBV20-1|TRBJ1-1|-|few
CSASGGGDTEAFF
TGCAGTGCTAGTGGAGGGGGAGACACTGAAGCTTTCTTT
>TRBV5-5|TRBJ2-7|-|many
CASSLATDSSYEQYF
TGTGCCAGCAGCTTGGCAACGGACAGCTCCTACGAGCAGTACTTC
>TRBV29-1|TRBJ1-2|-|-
CSVVTGHYGYTF
TGCAGCGTTGTGACAGGACACTATGGCTACACCTTC
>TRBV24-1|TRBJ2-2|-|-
CATSDAEGPQGCANTGELFF
TGTGCCACCAGTGATGCGGAGGGTCCCCAGGGCTGTGCGAACACCGGGGAGCTGTTTTTT
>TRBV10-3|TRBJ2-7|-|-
CAISYWGEGNEQYF
TGTGCCATCAGTTACTGGGGGGAAGGGAACGAGCAGTACTTC
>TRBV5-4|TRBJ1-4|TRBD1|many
CASSETGTDEKLFF
TGTGCCAGCAGCGAGACAGGGACGGATGAAAAACTGTTTTTT
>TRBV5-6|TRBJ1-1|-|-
CASSPKGWVRDTEAFF
TGTGCCAGCAGCCCAAAGGGCTGGGTAAGAGACACTGAAGCTTTCTTT
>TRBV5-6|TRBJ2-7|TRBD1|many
CASSSSDRGASYEQYF
TGTGCCAGCAGCAGTTCGGACAGGGGTGCTTCCTACGAGCAGTACTTC
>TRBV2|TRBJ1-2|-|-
CASSDAAGAYGYTF
TGTGCCAGCAGTGATGCGGCAGGGGCCTATGGCTACACCTTC
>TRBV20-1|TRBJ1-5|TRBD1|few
CSARQGTSDQPQHF
TGCAGTGCTCGACAGGGTACGTCGGATCAGCCCCAGCATTTT
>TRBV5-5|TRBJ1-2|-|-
CASSLGLPVNYGYTF
TGTGCCAGCAGCCTGGGACTCCCGGTTAACTATGGCTACACCTTC
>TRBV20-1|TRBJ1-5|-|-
CSALGSQPQHF
TGCAGTGCTTTAGGCAGTCAGCCCCAGCATTTT
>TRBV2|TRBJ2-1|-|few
CASSGTGNNEQFF
TGTGCCAGCAGTGGAACAGGGAACAATGAGCAGTTCTTC
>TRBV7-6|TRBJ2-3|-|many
CASSLAHTSRDTQYF
TGTGCCAGCAGCTTAGCGCATACTAGCCGAGATACGCAGTATTTT
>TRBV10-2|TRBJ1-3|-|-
CASSPNPKSSGNTIYF
TGCGCCAGCAGTCCTAATCCAAAGAGCTCTGGAAACACCATATATTTT
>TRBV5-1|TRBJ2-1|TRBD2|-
CASGLAGGRYNEQFF
TGCGCCAGCGGACTAGCGGGGGGGCGGTACAATGAGCAGTTCTTC
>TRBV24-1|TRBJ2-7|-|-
CATSEPVDSSSYEQYF
TGTGCCACCAGTGAACCCGTGGACAGCAGCTCCTACGAGCAGTACTTC
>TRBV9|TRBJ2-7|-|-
CASSVGSDEGDEQYF
TGTGCCAGCAGCGTAGGATCGGATGAAGGGGACGAGCAGTACTTC
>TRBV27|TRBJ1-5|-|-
CASSLLGGSSNQPQHF
TGTGCCAGCAGTTTATTAGGCGGATCTAGCAATCAGCCCCAGCATTTT